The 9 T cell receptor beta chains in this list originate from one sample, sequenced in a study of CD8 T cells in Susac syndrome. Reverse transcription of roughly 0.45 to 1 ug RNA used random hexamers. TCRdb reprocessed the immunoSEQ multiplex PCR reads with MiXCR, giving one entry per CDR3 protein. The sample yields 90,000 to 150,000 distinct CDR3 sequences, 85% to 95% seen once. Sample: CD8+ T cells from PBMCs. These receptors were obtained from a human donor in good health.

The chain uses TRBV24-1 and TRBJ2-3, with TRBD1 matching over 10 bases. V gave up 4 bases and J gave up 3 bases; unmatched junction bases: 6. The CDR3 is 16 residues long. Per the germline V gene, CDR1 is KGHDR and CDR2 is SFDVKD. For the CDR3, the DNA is TGTGCCACCAGTGACCCAGGGGACAGGGGTACAGATACGCAGTATTTT. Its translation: CATSDPGDRGTDTQYF.

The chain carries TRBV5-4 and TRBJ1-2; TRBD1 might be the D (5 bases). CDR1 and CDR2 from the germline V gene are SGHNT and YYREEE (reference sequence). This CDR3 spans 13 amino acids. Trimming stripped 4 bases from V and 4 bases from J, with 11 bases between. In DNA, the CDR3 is TGTGCCAGCAGCCGGGACGGCCCCTATGGCTACACCTTC. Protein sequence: CASSRDGPYGYTF.

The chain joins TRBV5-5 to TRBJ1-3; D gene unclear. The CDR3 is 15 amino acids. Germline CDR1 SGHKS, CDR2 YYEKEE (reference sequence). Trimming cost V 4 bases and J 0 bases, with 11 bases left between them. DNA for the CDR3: TGTGCCAGCAGCATGTCCAGTGGCTCTGGAAACACCATATATTTT. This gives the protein CASSMSSGSGNTIYF.

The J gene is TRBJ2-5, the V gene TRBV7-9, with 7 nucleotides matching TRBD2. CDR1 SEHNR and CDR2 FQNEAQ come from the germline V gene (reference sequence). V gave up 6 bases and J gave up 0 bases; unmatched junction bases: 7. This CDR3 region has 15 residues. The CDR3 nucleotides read TGTGCCAGCAGGCCTAGCGGAGGGTACCAAGAGACCCAGTACTTC. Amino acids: CASRPSGGYQETQYF.

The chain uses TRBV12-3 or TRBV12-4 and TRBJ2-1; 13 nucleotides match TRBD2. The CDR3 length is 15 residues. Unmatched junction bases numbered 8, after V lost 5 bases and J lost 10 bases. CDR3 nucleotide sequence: TGTGCCAGCAGTCCACTAGCGGGAGGGTTGGGAGAGCAGTTCTTC. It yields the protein CASSPLAGGLGEQFF.

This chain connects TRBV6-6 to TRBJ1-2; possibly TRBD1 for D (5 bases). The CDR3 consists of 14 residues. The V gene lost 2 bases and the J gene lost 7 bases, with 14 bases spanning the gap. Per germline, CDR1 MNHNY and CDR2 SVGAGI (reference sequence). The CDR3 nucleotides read TGTGCCAGCAGTTACGCCCAGGGCGCGGGTGGCTACACCTTC. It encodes CASSYAQGAGGYTF.

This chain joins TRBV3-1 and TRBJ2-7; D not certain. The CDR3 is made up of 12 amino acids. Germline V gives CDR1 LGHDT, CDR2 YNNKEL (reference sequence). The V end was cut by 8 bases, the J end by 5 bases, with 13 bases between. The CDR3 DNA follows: TGTGCCAGCCGAGGCCCCGGAGACGAGCAGTACTTC. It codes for CASRGPGDEQYF.

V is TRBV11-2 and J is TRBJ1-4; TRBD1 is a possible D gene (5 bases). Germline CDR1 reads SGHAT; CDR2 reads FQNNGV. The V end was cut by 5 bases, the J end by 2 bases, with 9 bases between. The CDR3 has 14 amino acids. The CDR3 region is CASSAGRTNEKLFF. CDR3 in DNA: TGTGCCAGCAGCGCGGGACGGACTAATGAAAAACTGTTTTTT.

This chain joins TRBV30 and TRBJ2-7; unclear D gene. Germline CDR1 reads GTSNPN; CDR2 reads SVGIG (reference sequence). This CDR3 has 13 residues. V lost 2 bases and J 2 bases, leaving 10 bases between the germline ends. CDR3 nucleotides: TGTGCCTGGAGTCACGACGGACCCTACGAGCAGTACTTC. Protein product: CAWSHDGPYEQYF.